This T cell receptor beta chain derives from a study of cytomegalovirus exposure and HLA in healthy donors. This clone occurred a few times. The same CDR3 is also encoded by other DNA sequences in this sample. The PCR had 60 Vbeta and 13 Jbeta primers. The assay was immunoSEQ multiplex PCR, and TCRdb's table has in-frame clones only and misses some. This table holds roughly 200,000 clones, about three quarters found once. This CDR3 has 12 amino acids. V was shortened by 3 bases and J by 4 bases, with 6 bases between the two germline ends. Germline-derived CDR1 and CDR2 are KGHSH and LQKENI. This receptor was obtained from a man in his forties or fifties in good health and CMV-seronegative. The chain recombines TRBV18 with TRBJ1-1; D is unresolved. The sample consisted of PBMCs. CDR3 DNA sequence: TGTGCCAGCTCACCCGAGGGCACTGAAGCTTTCTTT. This gives the protein CASSPEGTEAFF.